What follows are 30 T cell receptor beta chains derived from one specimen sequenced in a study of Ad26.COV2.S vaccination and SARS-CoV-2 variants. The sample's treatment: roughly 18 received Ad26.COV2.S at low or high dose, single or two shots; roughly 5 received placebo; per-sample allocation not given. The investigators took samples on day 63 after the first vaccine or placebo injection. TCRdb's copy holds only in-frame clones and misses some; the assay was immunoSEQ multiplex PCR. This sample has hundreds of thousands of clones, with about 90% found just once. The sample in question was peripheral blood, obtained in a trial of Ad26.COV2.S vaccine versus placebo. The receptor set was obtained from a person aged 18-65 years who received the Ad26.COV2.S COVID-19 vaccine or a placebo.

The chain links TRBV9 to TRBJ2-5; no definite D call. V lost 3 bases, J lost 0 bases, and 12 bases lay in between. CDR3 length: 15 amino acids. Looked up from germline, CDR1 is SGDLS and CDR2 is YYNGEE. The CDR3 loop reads CASSGRGSYQETQYF. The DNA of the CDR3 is TGTGCCAGCAGCGGCCGCGGATCGTACCAAGAGACCCAGTACTTC.

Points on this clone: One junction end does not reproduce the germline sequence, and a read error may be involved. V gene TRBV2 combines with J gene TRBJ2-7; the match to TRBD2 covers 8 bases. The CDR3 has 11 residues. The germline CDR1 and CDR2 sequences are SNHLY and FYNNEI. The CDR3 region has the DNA TGTGCCAGCCAGTTACTAGCGGAAATTCACTTC. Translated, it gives CASQLLAEIHF. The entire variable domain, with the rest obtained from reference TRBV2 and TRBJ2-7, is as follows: EPEVTQTPSHQVTQMGQEVILRCVPISNHLYFYWYRQILGQKVEFLVSFYNNEISEKSEIFDDQFSVERPDGSNFTLKIRSTKLEDSAMYFCASQLLAEIHFGPGTRLTVT.

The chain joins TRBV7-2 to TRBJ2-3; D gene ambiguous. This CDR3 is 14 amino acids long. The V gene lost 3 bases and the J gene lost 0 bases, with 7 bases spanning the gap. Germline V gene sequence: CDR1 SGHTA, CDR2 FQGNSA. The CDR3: CASSFGGSTDTQYF. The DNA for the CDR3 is TGTGCCAGCAGCTTTGGCGGAAGCACAGATACGCAGTATTTT. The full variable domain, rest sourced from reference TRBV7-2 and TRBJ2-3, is GAGVSQSPSNKVTEKGKDVELRCDPISGHTALYWYRQSLGQGLEFLIYFQGNSAPDKSGLPSDRFSAERTGGSVSTLTIQRTQQEDSAVYLCASSFGGSTDTQYFGPGTRLTVL.

CDR3 coding DNA: TGCGCCAGCAGTGGACCTAGTGGCGGGGGGGCCTATCCTGAGCAGTTCTTC. It specifies CASSGPSGGGAYPEQFF. The chain carries TRBV10-1 and TRBJ2-1, with TRBD2 identical over 9 bases. The J segment lost 9 bases and the V segment lost 4 bases, leaving 16 bases of the junction unmatched. There are 17 residues in the CDR3. Germline V gene data show CDR1 as WNHNN and CDR2 as SYGVQD (reference sequence).

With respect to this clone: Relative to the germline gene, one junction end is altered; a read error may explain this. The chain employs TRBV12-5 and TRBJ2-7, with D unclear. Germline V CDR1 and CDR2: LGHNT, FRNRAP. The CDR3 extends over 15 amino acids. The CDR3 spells CASGLVQGFSHEQYF. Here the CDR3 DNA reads TGTGCTAGTGGTTTGGTACAAGGGTTCTCCCACGAGCAGTACTTC. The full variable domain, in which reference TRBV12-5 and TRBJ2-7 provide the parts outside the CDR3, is DARVTQTPRHKVTEMGQEVTMRCQPILGHNTVFWYRQTMMQGLELLAYFRNRAPLDDSGMPKDRFSAEMPDATLATLKIQPSEPRDSAVYFCASGLVQGFSHEQYFGPGTRLTVT.

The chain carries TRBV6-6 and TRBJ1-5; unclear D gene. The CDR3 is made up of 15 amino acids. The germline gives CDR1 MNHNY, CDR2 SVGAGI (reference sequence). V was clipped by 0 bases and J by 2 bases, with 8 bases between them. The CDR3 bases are TGTGCCAGCAGTTACTCCGAAGAAGGCAATCAGCCCCAGCATTTT. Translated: CASSYSEEGNQPQHF.

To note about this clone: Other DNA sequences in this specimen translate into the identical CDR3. CDR3 sequence: CASSQGTGQETQYF. In DNA form, the CDR3 reads TGTGCCAGCAGCCAAGGGACAGGCCAAGAGACCCAGTACTTC. The chain couples TRBV3-1 (or the pseudogene TRBV3-2) to TRBJ2-5; the match to TRBD1 covers 7 bases. The germline gives CDR1 LGHDT, CDR2 YNNKEL (reference sequence). V shed 1 base and J 1 base; nucleotides not matched to a gene: 0. The CDR3 contains 14 residues.

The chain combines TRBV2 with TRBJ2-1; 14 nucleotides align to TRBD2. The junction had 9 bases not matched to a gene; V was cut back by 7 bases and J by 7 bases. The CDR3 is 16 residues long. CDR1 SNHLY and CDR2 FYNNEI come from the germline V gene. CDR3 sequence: CASTTTTSGRANEQFF. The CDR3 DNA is TGTGCCAGCACTACGACGACTAGCGGGAGGGCGAATGAGCAGTTCTTC.

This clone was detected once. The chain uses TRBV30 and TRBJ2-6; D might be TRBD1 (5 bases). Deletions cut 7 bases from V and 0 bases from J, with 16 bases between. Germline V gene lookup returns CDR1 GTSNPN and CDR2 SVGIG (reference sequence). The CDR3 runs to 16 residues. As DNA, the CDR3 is TGTGCCTCGACTGGCAGACAGACCTCTGGGGCCAACGTCCTGACTTTC. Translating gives CASTGRQTSGANVLTF.

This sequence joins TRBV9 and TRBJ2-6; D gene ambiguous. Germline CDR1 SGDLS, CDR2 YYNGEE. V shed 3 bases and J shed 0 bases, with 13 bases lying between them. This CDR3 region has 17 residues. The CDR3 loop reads CASSASPVDSGANVLTF. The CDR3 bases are TGTGCCAGCAGCGCCTCCCCCGTCGACTCTGGGGCCAACGTCCTGACTTTC. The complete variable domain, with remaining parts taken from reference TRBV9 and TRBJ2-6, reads DSGVTQTPKHLITATGQRVTLRCSPRSGDLSVYWYQQSLDQGLQFLIQYYNGEERAKGNILERFSAQQFPDLHSELNLSSLELGDSALYFCASSASPVDSGANVLTFGAGSRLTVL.

For the CDR3, the DNA is TGTGCCAGCAGTGAGGGGGCCTACGAGCAGTACTTC. Its protein is CASSEGAYEQYF. This chain links TRBV6-1 with TRBJ2-7, with D possibly called TRBD1 or TRBD2 (5 bases each). V lost 3 bases, J lost 2 bases, and 5 bases lay in between. Per germline, CDR1 MNHNS and CDR2 SASEGT. CDR3 size: 12 residues.

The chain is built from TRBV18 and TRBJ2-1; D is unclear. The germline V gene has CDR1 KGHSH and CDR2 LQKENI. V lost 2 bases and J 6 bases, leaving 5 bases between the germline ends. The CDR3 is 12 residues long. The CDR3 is CASSPGVNEQFF. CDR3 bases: TGTGCCAGCTCACCAGGAGTCAATGAGCAGTTCTTC.

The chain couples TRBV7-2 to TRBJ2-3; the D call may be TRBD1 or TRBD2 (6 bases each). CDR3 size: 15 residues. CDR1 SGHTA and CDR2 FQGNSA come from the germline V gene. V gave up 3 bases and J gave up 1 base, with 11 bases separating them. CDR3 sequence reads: CASSFSGARTDTQYF. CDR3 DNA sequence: TGTGCCAGCAGCTTCTCGGGGGCTCGCACAGATACGCAGTATTTT.

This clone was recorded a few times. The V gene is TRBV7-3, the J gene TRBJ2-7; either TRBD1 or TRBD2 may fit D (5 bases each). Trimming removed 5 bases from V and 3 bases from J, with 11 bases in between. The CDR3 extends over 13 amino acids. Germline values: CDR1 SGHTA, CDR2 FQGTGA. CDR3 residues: CASSPFGGYEQYF. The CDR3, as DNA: TGTGCCAGCAGCCCCTTTGGGGGCTACGAGCAGTACTTC.

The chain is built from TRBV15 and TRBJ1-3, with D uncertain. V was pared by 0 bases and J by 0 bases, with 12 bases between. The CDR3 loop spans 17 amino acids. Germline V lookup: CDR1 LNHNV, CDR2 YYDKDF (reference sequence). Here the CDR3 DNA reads TGTGCCACCAGCAGAGAGGAGGTGCCCATCTCTGGAAACACCATATATTTT. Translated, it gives CATSREEVPISGNTIYF. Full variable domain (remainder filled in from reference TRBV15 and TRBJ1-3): DAMVIQNPRYQVTQFGKPVTLSCSQTLNHNVMYWYQQKSSQAPKLLFHYYDKDFNNEADTPDNFQSRRPNTSFCFLDIRSPGLGDTAMYLCATSREEVPISGNTIYFGEGSWLTVV.

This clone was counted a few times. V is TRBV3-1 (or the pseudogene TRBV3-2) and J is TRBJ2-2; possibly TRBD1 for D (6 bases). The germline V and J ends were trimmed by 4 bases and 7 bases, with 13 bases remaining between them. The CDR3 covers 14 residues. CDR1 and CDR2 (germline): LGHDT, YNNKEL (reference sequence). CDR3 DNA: TGTGCCAGCAGCCCATCAGGGGCGGGCGGGGAGCTGTTTTTT. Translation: CASSPSGAGGELFF.

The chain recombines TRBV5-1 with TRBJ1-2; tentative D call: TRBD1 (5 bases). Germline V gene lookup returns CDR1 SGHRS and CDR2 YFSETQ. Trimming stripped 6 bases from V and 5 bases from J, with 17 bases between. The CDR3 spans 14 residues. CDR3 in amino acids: CASTGDLPSYGYTF. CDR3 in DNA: TGCGCCAGCACCGGGGACCTACCTTCATATGGCTACACCTTC.

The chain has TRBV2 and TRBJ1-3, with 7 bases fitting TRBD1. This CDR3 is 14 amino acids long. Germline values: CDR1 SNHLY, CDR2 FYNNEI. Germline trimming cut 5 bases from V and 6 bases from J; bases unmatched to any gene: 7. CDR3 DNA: TGTGCCAGCAGTTTTACAGGGGATCAAAACACCATATATTTT. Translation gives CASSFTGDQNTIYF.

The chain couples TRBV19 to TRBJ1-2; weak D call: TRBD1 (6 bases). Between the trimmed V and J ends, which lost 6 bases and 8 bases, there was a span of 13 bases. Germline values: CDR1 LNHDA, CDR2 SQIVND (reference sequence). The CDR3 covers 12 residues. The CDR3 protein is CASSLQGWGYTF. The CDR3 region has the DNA TGTGCCAGTAGCTTACAGGGATGGGGCTACACCTTC. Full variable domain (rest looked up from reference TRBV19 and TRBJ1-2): DGGITQSPKYLFRKEGQNVTLSCEQNLNHDAMYWYRQDPGQGLRLIYYSQIVNDFQKGDIAEGYSVSREKKESFPLTVTSAQKNPTAFYLCASSLQGWGYTFGSGTRLTVV.

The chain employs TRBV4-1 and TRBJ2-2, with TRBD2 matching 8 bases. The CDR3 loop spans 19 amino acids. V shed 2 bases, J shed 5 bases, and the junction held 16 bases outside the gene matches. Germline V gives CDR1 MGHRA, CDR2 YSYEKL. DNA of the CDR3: TGCGCCAGCAGCCAACATAAATCGGGAGGGAGGGGGGCGACCGGGGAGCTGTTTTTT. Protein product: CASSQHKSGGRGATGELFF.

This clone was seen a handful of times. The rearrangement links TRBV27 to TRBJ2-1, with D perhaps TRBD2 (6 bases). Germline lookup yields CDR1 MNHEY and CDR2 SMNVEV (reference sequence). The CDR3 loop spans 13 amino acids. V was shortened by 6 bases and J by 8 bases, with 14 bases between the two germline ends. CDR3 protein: CASRETRPHEQFF. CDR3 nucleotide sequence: TGTGCCAGCAGGGAGACTAGACCCCATGAGCAGTTCTTC.

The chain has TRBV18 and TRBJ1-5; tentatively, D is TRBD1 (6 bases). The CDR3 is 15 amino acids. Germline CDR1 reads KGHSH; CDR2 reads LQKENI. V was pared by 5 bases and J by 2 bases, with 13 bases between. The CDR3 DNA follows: TGTGCCAGCTCAACCGATAACAGGGGCAATCAGCCCCAGCATTTT. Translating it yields CASSTDNRGNQPQHF.

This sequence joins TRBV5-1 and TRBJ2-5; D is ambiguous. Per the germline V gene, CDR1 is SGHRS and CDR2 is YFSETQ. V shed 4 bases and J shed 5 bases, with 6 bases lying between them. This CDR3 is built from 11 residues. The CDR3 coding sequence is TGCGCCAGCAGCCCCGGGGAGACCCAGTACTTC. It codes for CASSPGETQYF.

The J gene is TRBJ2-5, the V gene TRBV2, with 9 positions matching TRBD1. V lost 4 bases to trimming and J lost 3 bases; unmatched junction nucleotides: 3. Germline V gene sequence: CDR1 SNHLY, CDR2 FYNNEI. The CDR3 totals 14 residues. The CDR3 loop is CASSGDREEETQYF. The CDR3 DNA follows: TGTGCCAGCAGTGGGGACAGGGAAGAAGAGACCCAGTACTTC.

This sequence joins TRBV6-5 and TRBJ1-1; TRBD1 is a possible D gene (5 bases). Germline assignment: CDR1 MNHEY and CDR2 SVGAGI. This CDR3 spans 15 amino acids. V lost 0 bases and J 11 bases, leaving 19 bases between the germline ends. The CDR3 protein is CASSYSTFGGLDAFF. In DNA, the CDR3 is TGTGCCAGCAGTTACTCGACGTTTGGGGGTCTTGACGCTTTCTTT.

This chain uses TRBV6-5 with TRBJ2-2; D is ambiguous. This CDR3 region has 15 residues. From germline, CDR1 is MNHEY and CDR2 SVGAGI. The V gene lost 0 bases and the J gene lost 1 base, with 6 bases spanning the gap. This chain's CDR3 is CASSYSILNTGELFF. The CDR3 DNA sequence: TGTGCCAGCAGTTACTCGATATTGAACACCGGGGAGCTGTTTTTT.

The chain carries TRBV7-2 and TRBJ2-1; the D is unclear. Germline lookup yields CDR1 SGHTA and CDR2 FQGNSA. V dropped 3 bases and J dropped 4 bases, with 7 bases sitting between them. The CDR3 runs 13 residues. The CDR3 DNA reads TGTGCCAGCAGCTTGGACGGATACAATGAGCAGTTCTTC. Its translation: CASSLDGYNEQFF.

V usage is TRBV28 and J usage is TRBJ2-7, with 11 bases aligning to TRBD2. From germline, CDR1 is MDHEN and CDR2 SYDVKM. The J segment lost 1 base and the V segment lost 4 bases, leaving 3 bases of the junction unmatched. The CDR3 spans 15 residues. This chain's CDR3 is CASSSLAGGSYEQYF. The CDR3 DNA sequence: TGTGCCAGCAGTTCCCTAGCGGGAGGTTCCTACGAGCAGTACTTC.

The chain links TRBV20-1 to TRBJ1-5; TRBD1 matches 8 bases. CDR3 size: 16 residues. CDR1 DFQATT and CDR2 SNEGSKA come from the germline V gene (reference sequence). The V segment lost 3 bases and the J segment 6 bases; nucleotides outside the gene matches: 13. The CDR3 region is CSASQGALAGGQPQHF. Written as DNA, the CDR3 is TGCAGTGCTAGTCAGGGGGCCCTCGCCGGTGGTCAGCCCCAGCATTTT.

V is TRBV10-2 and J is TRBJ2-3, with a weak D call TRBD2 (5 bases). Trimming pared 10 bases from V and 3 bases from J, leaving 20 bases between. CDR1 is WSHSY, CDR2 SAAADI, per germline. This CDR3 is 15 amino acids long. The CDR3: CATKLDALGTDTQYF. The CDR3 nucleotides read TGCGCCACAAAACTAGACGCGTTGGGGACAGATACGCAGTATTTT.